The 24 T cell receptor beta chains given below trace back to one sample, sequenced in a study of T cells in Graves' hyperthyroidism and ophthalmopathy (dated by TCRdb to between 2018 and 2021). Libraries were prepared through multiplex PCR. The run used an Illumina HiSeq 2000. TCR beta CDR3 regions were amplified from RNA transcripts. The first round of RT-PCR for the TCR CDR3 was performed with the HTBI primer set and the Qiagen OneStep RT-PCR kit. Using fastp at Q25 and MiXCR, TCRdb reprocessed the public reads and kept productive beta chains. Every distinct CDR3 protein forms one entry, paired with its most common genes and DNA. For this sample there are fewer than 900,000 distinct CDR3 sequences; under 20% appear just once. 16% of the sample is in the top ten clones. Sequencing was done on a sample of blood. The source of these receptors is a woman aged 50 to 60 with Graves' hyperthyroidism that later progressed to Graves' ophthalmopathy.

This clonotype was counted a single time. This chain links TRBV19 with TRBJ2-1; 9 nucleotides match TRBD2. The trim removed 3 bases at V and 4 bases at J, leaving 7 bases unmatched. Germline V CDR1 and CDR2: LNHDA, SQIVND (reference sequence). The CDR3 consists of 16 residues. In DNA form, the CDR3 reads TGTGCCAGTAGTATTTTAGCGGGGGCCACTTACAATGAGCAGTTCTTC. Translating it yields CASSILAGATYNEQFF. Using reference TRBV19 and TRBJ2-1 for the parts outside the CDR3, the full variable domain is DGGITQSPKYLFRKEGQNVTLSCEQNLNHDAMYWYRQDPGQGLRLIYYSQIVNDFQKGDIAEGYSVSREKKESFPLTVTSAQKNPTAFYLCASSILAGATYNEQFFGPGTRLTVL.

This clonotype was picked up many times. The chain joins TRBV13 to TRBJ2-3; D is uncertain. Germline V lookup: CDR1 PRHDT, CDR2 FYEKMQ (reference sequence). CDR3 size: 13 residues. Trimming took 8 bases from V and 5 from J, leaving 14 bases between them. The CDR3 coding sequence is TGTGCCAGCGGAATACCTGGGGAAGATACGCAGTATTTT. This translates into CASGIPGEDTQYF.

The table lists this clonotype with many counts. The rearrangement joins TRBV7-3 to TRBJ2-1; tentatively, D is TRBD1 (6 bases). V lost 5 bases, J lost 6 bases, and 11 bases lay in between. Per the germline V gene, CDR1 is SGHTA and CDR2 is FQGTGA. The CDR3 spans 13 residues. In DNA, the CDR3 is TGTGCCAGCAGCCCCACAGGGTTCAATGAGCAGTTCTTC. Amino acid sequence: CASSPTGFNEQFF.

This clonotype was observed at least ten times. The rearrangement uses TRBV11-2 and TRBJ1-5; no firm D call. Germline loops: CDR1 SGHAT, CDR2 FQNNGV. This CDR3 is 14 amino acids long. V was clipped by 5 bases and J by 1 base, with 9 bases between them. CDR3 sequence reads: CASSPSGSNQPQHF. The CDR3 nucleotides read TGTGCCAGCAGCCCATCGGGCAGCAATCAGCCCCAGCATTTT.

The chain has TRBV7-9 and TRBJ2-1; tentative D call: TRBD2 (5 bases). Germline CDR1 SEHNR, CDR2 FQNEAQ (reference sequence). CDR3 length: 16 amino acids. Trimming left V 1 base short and J 1 base short, with 11 bases between. In DNA form, the CDR3 reads TGTGCCAGCAGCTTAGGCCTAGGCGGGTCCTACAATGAGCAGTTCTTC. It codes for CASSLGLGGSYNEQFF.

The sample holds many counts of this clonotype. V usage is TRBV5-1 and J usage is TRBJ1-5, with TRBD1 as a possible D gene (5 bases). The CDR3 loop spans 18 amino acids. V was clipped by 1 base and J by 2 bases, with 19 bases between them. Germline CDR1 is SGHRS and CDR2 is YFSETQ. The DNA for the CDR3 is TGCGCCAGCAGCTTGTTCCCACTCGGAGGAGGGGGCAATCAGCCCCAGCATTTT. It codes for CASSLFPLGGGGNQPQHF. The full variable domain, rest sourced from reference TRBV5-1 and TRBJ1-5, is KAGVTQTPRYLIKTRGQQVTLSCSPISGHRSVSWYQQTPGQGLQFLFEYFSETQRNKGNFPGRFSGRQFSNSRSEMNVSTLELGDSALYLCASSLFPLGGGGNQPQHFGDGTRLSIL.

This clonotype came up many times. This rearrangement joins TRBV5-5 to TRBJ1-1, with D tentatively TRBD1 (5 bases). The CDR3 runs 13 residues. Germline V gene sequence: CDR1 SGHKS, CDR2 YYEKEE (reference sequence). Trimming took off 5 bases at V and 3 bases at J, with 11 bases between the two ends. The CDR3, as DNA: TGTGCCAGCAGTTTAAGAGGGGACACTGAAGCTTTCTTT. Protein sequence: CASSLRGDTEAFF.

The chain's CDR3 is CSARGSGGLSRADTQYF. DNA for the CDR3: TGCAGTGCTAGAGGGAGCGGGGGATTAAGTCGCGCAGATACGCAGTATTTT. The rearrangement joins TRBV20-1 to TRBJ2-3; TRBD2 agrees at 8 bases. J gave up 4 bases and V 1 base, and 13 bases lay outside the gene matches. CDR1 and CDR2 (germline): DFQATT, SNEGSKA (reference sequence). The CDR3 is made up of 17 amino acids.

This clonotype has at least ten counts. This chain connects TRBV2 to TRBJ2-1; D is uncertain. V lost 6 bases, J lost 9 bases, and 9 bases lay in between. Germline values: CDR1 SNHLY, CDR2 FYNNEI. This CDR3 contains 11 residues. CDR3 nucleotide sequence: TGTGCCAGCAGAGCCCCCTCTGAGCAGTTCTTC. It yields the protein CASRAPSEQFF.

This clonotype has a handful of counts. This chain uses TRBV6-5 with TRBJ1-1; perhaps TRBD1 as D (5 bases). The length of the CDR3 is 15 residues. Germline V gives CDR1 MNHEY, CDR2 SVGAGI. V was clipped by 0 bases and J by 2 bases, with 10 bases between them. CDR3 nucleotide sequence: TGTGCCAGCAGTTACTCGGGGCGGATCAACACTGAAGCTTTCTTT. Protein: CASSYSGRINTEAFF.

V and J are TRBV6-5 and TRBJ2-1, with TRBD2 identical over 7 bases. After removal of 2 bases from V and 3 bases from J, the junction contained 4 bases not matched to a gene. This CDR3 is built from 15 residues. Per the germline V gene, CDR1 is MNHEY and CDR2 is SVGAGI. This chain's CDR3 is CASSYRGDDYNEQFF. DNA of the CDR3: TGTGCCAGCAGTTACCGGGGGGACGACTACAATGAGCAGTTCTTC.

Many counts were recorded for this clonotype. V usage is TRBV6-1 and J usage is TRBJ2-1; the D gene is possibly TRBD2 (6 bases). Germline V lookup: CDR1 MNHNS, CDR2 SASEGT. The ends were cut back, 2 bases at V and 5 bases at J, with 10 bases in the middle. The CDR3 totals 14 residues. The CDR3 protein is CASSELGGNNEQFF. The CDR3 region has the DNA TGTGCCAGCAGTGAACTCGGCGGGAACAATGAGCAGTTCTTC.

In its sample, this clonotype was seen many times. The rearrangement uses TRBV18 and TRBJ1-1, with unresolved D. The CDR3 covers 15 residues. Trimming removed 5 bases from V and 1 base from J, with 14 bases in between. Germline loops: CDR1 KGHSH, CDR2 LQKENI. CDR3 bases: TGTGCCAGCTCATCCCCCCCGACCACGAACACTGAAGCTTTCTTT. It yields the protein CASSSPPTTNTEAFF.

This clonotype was seen repeatedly, ten times or more. The rearrangement links TRBV11-2 to TRBJ2-5; a weak D match, TRBD1 (5 bases). With 1 base removed from V and 3 bases from J, the gap between germline ends came to 12 bases. This CDR3 has 15 residues. The germline V gene has CDR1 SGHAT and CDR2 FQNNGV. The CDR3 DNA is TGTGCCAGCAGCTTAGTTGACAGAACCAAAGAGACCCAGTACTTC. It yields the protein CASSLVDRTKETQYF.

This clonotype was recorded a few times. The V and J genes are TRBV5-1 and TRBJ1-5; the D gene is possibly TRBD1 (5 bases). Germline V gene lookup returns CDR1 SGHRS and CDR2 YFSETQ. CDR3 length: 15 amino acids. V was trimmed by 4 bases and J by 5 bases, leaving 16 bases between them. CDR3 sequence (DNA): TGCGCCAGCAGCCCGCGGACACCCTTCGATCAGCCCCAGCATTTT. Amino acid sequence: CASSPRTPFDQPQHF.

The sample holds many counts of this clonotype. CDR3 residues: CASSRDSSFYGYTF. CDR3 nucleotides: TGTGCCAGTAGTAGGGACAGCTCGTTCTATGGCTACACCTTC. V and J are TRBV19 and TRBJ1-2; 7 bases are shared with TRBD1. Per germline, CDR1 LNHDA and CDR2 SQIVND (reference sequence). This CDR3 is built from 14 residues. After removal of 4 bases from V and 4 bases from J, the junction contained 6 bases not matched to a gene.

This clonotype was found a few times. The V and J genes are TRBV10-3 and TRBJ1-3; D might be TRBD1 (6 bases). Germline V gives CDR1 ENHRY, CDR2 SYGVKD. The CDR3 is 14 amino acids. Deletions cut 2 bases from V and 6 bases from J, with 11 bases between. The CDR3 reads CAISEGDKTNTIYF. The CDR3 DNA reads TGTGCCATCAGTGAGGGGGACAAAACAAACACCATATATTTT.

The J gene is TRBJ1-5, the V gene TRBV20-1; 7 bases agree with TRBD1. The CDR3 is 15 residues long. V shed 4 bases, J shed 0 bases, and the junction held 6 bases outside the gene matches. Germline V gene data show CDR1 as DFQATT and CDR2 as SNEGSKA (reference sequence). CDR3 DNA: TGCAGTGCTAAGGGGACAGTCTATAGCAATCAGCCCCAGCATTTT. Its protein product is CSAKGTVYSNQPQHF.

This clonotype has a count of ten or more. Sequence at one end of the junction differs from germline and may be a read error. The chain uses TRBV10-2 and TRBJ2-7, with D uncertain. CDR3 length: 12 amino acids. Germline loops: CDR1 WSHSY, CDR2 SAAADI. The CDR3 DNA reads as TGTGCCAGCAGTGAATCGAGCTACGAGCAGTACTTC. It codes for CASSESSYEQYF.

This clonotype was recorded a few times. This chain uses TRBV6-1 with TRBJ2-3, with 14 bases lining up with TRBD2. Germline loops: CDR1 MNHNS, CDR2 SASEGT. V was clipped by 6 bases and J by 4 bases; unmatched bases: 9. This CDR3 has 17 residues. The CDR3 region is CASRRLAGGPRADTQYF. Written as DNA, the CDR3 is TGTGCCAGCAGGCGACTAGCGGGGGGGCCGAGAGCAGATACGCAGTATTTT.

This clonotype was seen more than once but under ten times. V gene TRBV7-6 combines with J gene TRBJ1-1, with D hard to call. Germline lookup yields CDR1 SGHVS and CDR2 FNYEAQ. V was pared by 5 bases and J by 5 bases, with 12 bases between. CDR3 length: 13 amino acids. CDR3 sequence reads: CASSAVQRTEAFF. In DNA form, the CDR3 reads TGTGCCAGCAGCGCCGTACAGAGGACTGAAGCTTTCTTT.

This clonotype was seen a few times. The J gene is TRBJ2-2, the V gene TRBV7-9; tentative D call: TRBD1 (5 bases). Germline loops: CDR1 SEHNR, CDR2 FQNEAQ (reference sequence). The CDR3 consists of 15 residues. The V end was cut by 6 bases, the J end by 0 bases, with 11 bases between. The CDR3 nucleotides are TGTGCCAGCAGGACGGACATGACGAACACCGGGGAGCTGTTTTTT. Encoded protein: CASRTDMTNTGELFF. Complete variable domain (other parts from reference TRBV7-9 and TRBJ2-2): DTGVSQNPRHKITKRGQNVTFRCDPISEHNRLYWYRQTLGQGPEFLTYFQNEAQLEKSRLLSDRFSAERPKGSFSTLEIQRTEQGDSAMYLCASRTDMTNTGELFFGEGSRLTVL.

V usage is TRBV6-1 and J usage is TRBJ2-5; 9 nucleotides line up with TRBD1. The CDR3 contains 13 residues. V gave up 6 bases and J gave up 4 bases; unmatched junction bases: 3. CDR1 and CDR2 (germline): MNHNS, SASEGT. The CDR3 DNA sequence: TGTGCCAGCAGGGGGACAGGGACAGAGACCCAGTACTTC. This gives the protein CASRGTGTETQYF.

This clonotype was seen more than once but under ten times. The rearrangement links TRBV4-1 to TRBJ2-5; a weak D match, TRBD2 (6 bases). The V gene's germline CDR1 is MGHRA and CDR2 YSYEKL. This CDR3 comprises 15 residues. The V end lost 3 bases, the J end lost 5 bases, and 16 bases lay between the germline ends. The CDR3 region has the DNA TGCGCCAGCAGCCAGGGCAGGGAGGTTGAGGAGACCCAGTACTTC. Residues: CASSQGREVEETQYF.